This T cell receptor (beta chain) was captured by sequencing in a study of blood T cell repertoires in COVID-19. Study at large: Recovered Cohort 3 donors showed two negative PCRs, clearance, or symptom resolution.

The CDR3 is made up of 15 amino acids. Per germline, CDR1 SEHNR and CDR2 FQNEAQ (reference sequence). V lost 5 bases to trimming and J lost 3 bases; unmatched junction nucleotides: 8. Original processing notes: Estimation of nucleated cell counts relied on the amplification of reference gene primers. TCRdb keeps only in-frame clones here, not all; method: immunoSEQ multiplex PCR. V, J and clone size reflect that table, while D and trimming were determined from the DNA. The sample comprises some 180,000 clones, approximately 79% of which are singletons, and around 20% rests with the top ten. This clone has more than one count but fewer than ten. The study drew participants aged about 18 to 89 years from under 30 US areas. Clinical history reported by participants formed the basis on which cohorts were assigned.

The gene calls are TRBV7-9 and TRBJ1-1; 8 bases align to TRBD1. This clonotype was obtained from a woman aged 70 to 79 in a cohort exposed to, infected with or recovered from COVID-19 (not recorded which). The material sequenced was PBMCs or T cells enriched from blood (not recorded which). The CDR3: CASSRTGGRDTEAFF. In DNA, the CDR3 is TGTGCCAGCAGCCGAACAGGGGGAAGGGACACTGAAGCTTTCTTT.